This T cell receptor beta chain was documented in a study of Graves' ophthalmopathy and Graves' hyperthyroidism. Whole-study results and caveats: At about 69% sensitivity and roughly 72% specificity, the model predicted progression of the ophthalmopathy.

Excluded: other autoimmune disease, uncontrolled infection, pregnancy or lactation. Sampling over 8 ml of fresh peripheral blood provided the PBMCs. Concerning this clonotype itself: What it binds is unknown.

Amplifying from RNA transcripts, the study obtained TCR beta CDR3 regions. Following a first-round RT-PCR that used HTBI primers, a second-round multiplex PCR was carried out. A single record per CDR3 protein comes from TCRdb applying MiXCR to the multiplex PCR reads. The sample has more than 550,000 distinct CDR3 sequences; about 41% are singletons. V gave up 5 bases and J gave up 12 bases; unmatched junction bases: 11. Germline loops: CDR1 SEHNR, CDR2 FQNEAQ (reference sequence). The CDR3 has 13 residues. This chain links TRBV7-9 with TRBJ1-2; 8 bases are shared with TRBD1. Material for sequencing was peripheral blood. The clonotype comes from an adult man with Graves' ophthalmopathy. Here the CDR3 reads CASSPSRGHGNTF. The CDR3 DNA is TGTGCCAGCAGCCCCTCCAGGGGGCATGGAAACACCTTC.